A selection of T cell receptor beta chains follows, all from one sample in a study of control samples from healthy donors and cancer patients. Clones were sequenced by immunoSEQ multiplex PCR, and TCRdb holds only the in-frame ones, with some missing. The sample yields 260,000 or so clones, approximately 80% seen once. Input material: PBMCs. The receptors were gathered from a woman aged 55-75 years with lung cancer. Each CDR3 is given with its conserved first and last residue. A D gene is named only where the DNA matches it firmly. The size entry is marked missing in some rows and otherwise reads once, few, many or a size class.

d_gene	len	abundance	v_gene	j_gene	CDR3aa	CDR3nt
.	17	.	TRBV18	TRBJ1-4	CASSPAIDGPTNEKLFF	TGTGCCAGCTCACCAGCAATAGACGGACCAACTAATGAAAAACTGTTTTTT
.	12	.	TRBV2	TRBJ1-2	CASTSLKGGYTF	TGTGCCAGCACCTCGCTCAAAGGTGGCTACACCTTC
.	15	.	TRBV28	TRBJ1-5	CASSLIGNSNQPQHF	TGTGCCAGCAGTTTGATTGGGAATAGCAATCAGCCCCAGCATTTT
.	17	.	TRBV6-1	TRBJ2-5	CASSEARGLGIQETQYF	TGTGCCAGCAGTGAAGCGCGGGGACTCGGAATCCAAGAGACCCAGTACTTC
.	13	.	TRBV7-2	TRBJ1-1	CASSRQMITEAFF	TGTGCCAGCAGCCGACAGATGATCACTGAAGCTTTCTTT
.	13	few	TRBV5-1	TRBJ1-1	CASRYQMNTEAFF	TGCGCCAGCAGGTACCAGATGAACACTGAAGCTTTCTTT
TRBD1	14	.	TRBV9	TRBJ1-1	CASSFGQGGTEAFF	TGTGCCAGCAGCTTTGGACAGGGAGGCACTGAAGCTTTCTTT
.	15	.	TRBV15	TRBJ1-5	CATSRDVVSDQPQHF	TGTGCCACCAGCAGAGATGTGGTCTCCGATCAGCCCCAGCATTTT
.	13	.	TRBV19	TRBJ1-5	CASSRDINQPQHF	TGTGCCAGTAGTCGGGACATCAATCAGCCCCAGCATTTT
.	15	.	TRBV27	TRBJ2-5	CASRTGFGVQETQYF	TGTGCCAGCAGAACAGGGTTTGGGGTCCAAGAGACCCAGTACTTC
TRBD1	16	.	TRBV5-6	TRBJ1-2	CASSWGPAGGGYGYTF	TGTGCCAGCAGCTGGGGGCCAGCAGGGGGCGGCTATGGCTACACCTTC
TRBD2	15	.	TRBV6-5	TRBJ2-2	CASSLLADGTGELFF	TGTGCCAGCAGCCTCCTAGCGGACGGAACCGGGGAGCTGTTTTTT
TRBD1	14	.	TRBV24-1	TRBJ2-2	CATSRTGETGELFF	TGTGCCACCAGTCGTACAGGGGAAACCGGGGAGCTGTTTTTT
TRBD1	14	.	TRBV19	TRBJ1-1	CASSIGDRETEAFF	TGTGCCAGTAGTATAGGAGACAGGGAAACTGAAGCTTTCTTT
.	14	.	TRBV2	TRBJ1-3	CASSTYSSGNTIYF	TGTGCCAGCAGTACCTACTCCTCTGGAAACACCATATATTTT
TRBD1	13	.	TRBV20-1	TRBJ2-3	CSASGTGIDTQYF	TGCAGTGCTAGTGGGACAGGGATAGATACGCAGTATTTT
.	15	once	TRBV6-5	TRBJ1-4	CASSYSSATNEKLFF	TGTGCCAGCAGTTACTCATCTGCAACTAATGAAAAACTGTTTTTT
TRBD1	14	.	TRBV27	TRBJ2-7	CASSISGTGIVQYF	TGTGCCAGCAGTATATCCGGGACAGGGATCGTGCAGTACTTC
TRBD2	13	.	TRBV19	TRBJ2-3	CASTSGSGGTQYF	TGTGCCAGTACTAGCGGGAGCGGCGGTACGCAGTATTTT
.	14	.	TRBV18	TRBJ2-5	CASSPGPSQETQYF	TGTGCCAGCTCACCCGGACCCTCTCAAGAGACCCAGTACTTC
.	13	.	TRBV19	TRBJ1-1	CASGPGRDTEAFF	TGTGCCAGCGGCCCAGGGCGGGACACTGAAGCTTTCTTT
.	16	.	TRBV11-2	TRBJ2-5	CASSLDRSAYQETQYF	TGTGCCAGCAGCTTAGACCGTTCGGCGTACCAAGAGACCCAGTACTTC
.	13	once	TRBV10-2	TRBJ2-2	CASSVRAPGELFF	TGCGCCAGCAGTGTGAGGGCCCCCGGGGAGCTGTTTTTT
.	14	.	TRBV7-3	TRBJ1-6	CASSREGLNSPLHF	TGTGCCAGCAGCCGGGAAGGCTTAAATTCACCCCTCCACTTT
.	14	.	TRBV5-1	TRBJ2-1	CASSLDFSDNEQFF	TGCGCCAGCAGCTTGGATTTCTCCGACAATGAGCAGTTCTTC
.	14	.	TRBV5-4	TRBJ1-6	CASSLLSGNSPLHF	TGTGCCAGCAGCTTATTATCCGGTAATTCACCCCTCCACTTT
TRBD2	15	.	TRBV6-5	TRBJ2-3	CASRSGLAGTDTQYF	TGTGCCAGCAGAAGCGGACTAGCCGGCACAGATACGCAGTATTTT
.	12	.	TRBV5-1	TRBJ1-1	CASSLSGTEAFF	TGCGCCAGCAGCTTGAGCGGCACTGAAGCTTTCTTT
.	13	.	TRBV5-1	TRBJ1-1	CASSLSRNTEAFF	TGCGCCAGCAGCTTGAGTAGGAACACTGAAGCTTTCTTT
TRBD2	17	.	TRBV6-2/TRBV6-3	TRBJ2-1	CASSQPLAGGPRNEQFF	TGTGCCAGCAGTCAACCCCTAGCGGGAGGGCCTCGCAATGAGCAGTTCTTC
.	16	.	TRBV6-6	TRBJ2-7	CASSYSRGTSSYEQYF	TGTGCCAGCAGTTACTCGAGAGGGACCAGCTCCTACGAGCAGTACTTC
.	15	.	TRBV28	TRBJ2-7	CASSSRRTNAYEQYF	TGTGCCAGCAGTTCCCGCAGGACTAACGCCTACGAGCAGTACTTC
.	14	.	TRBV6-5	TRBJ1-5	CASSQYGVRQPQHF	TGTGCCAGCAGCCAGTACGGGGTGCGACAGCCCCAGCATTTT
.	12	.	TRBV2	TRBJ2-7	CASSGTPYEQYF	TGTGCCAGCAGTGGGACTCCCTACGAGCAGTACTTC
.	16	few	TRBV5-1	TRBJ1-1	CASSSDAAATNTEAFF	TGCGCCAGCAGCTCGGACGCGGCCGCGACGAACACTGAAGCTTTCTTT
TRBD2	16	.	TRBV11-2	TRBJ2-5	CASSLRLAGVQETQYF	TGTGCCAGCAGCTTGCGACTAGCGGGAGTACAAGAGACCCAGTACTTC
.	15	.	TRBV6-5	TRBJ2-5	CASSYSGRWWETQYF	TGTGCCAGCAGTTACTCAGGCCGGTGGTGGGAGACCCAGTACTTC
TRBD2	20	few	TRBV3-1/TRBV3-2	TRBJ2-2	CASSHTPGSSGGLNTGELFF	TGTGCCAGCAGCCACACACCCGGGAGTAGCGGGGGCCTGAACACCGGGGAGCTGTTTTTT
TRBD1	16	.	TRBV5-1	TRBJ2-6	CASSQTGGAGANVLTF	TGCGCCAGCAGCCAAACAGGGGGTGCTGGGGCCAACGTCCTGACTTTC
TRBD1	14	few	TRBV7-3	TRBJ2-1	CASSSGTGVNEQFF	TGTGCCAGCAGCTCCGGGACAGGGGTGAATGAGCAGTTCTTC
TRBD1	15	.	TRBV7-8	TRBJ1-6	CASSLAYRGNSPLHF	TGTGCCAGCAGCTTAGCGTACAGGGGGAATTCACCCCTCCACTTT
.	13	once	TRBV9	TRBJ2-2	CASSANLMGELFF	TGTGCCAGCAGCGCGAATCTAATGGGGGAGCTGTTTTTT
.	15	.	TRBV4-2	TRBJ1-1	CASSQEWQGRTEAFF	TGTGCCAGCAGCCAAGAATGGCAGGGTAGAACTGAAGCTTTCTTT
TRBD1	16	.	TRBV19	TRBJ1-4	CASSWDSAATNEKLFF	TGTGCCAGTAGTTGGGACAGCGCAGCAACTAATGAAAAACTGTTTTTT
TRBD2	18	.	TRBV7-9	TRBJ2-1	CASRRGTRLHRTYNEQFF	TGTGCCAGCAGGCGGGGGACTAGGCTCCACCGAACCTACAATGAGCAGTTCTTC
.	13	.	TRBV6-5	TRBJ1-2	CASNRQRGNGYTF	TGTGCCAGCAACCGACAGCGAGGGAATGGCTACACCTTC
TRBD1	15	once	TRBV2	TRBJ1-6	CASTPRGQGNSPLHF	TGTGCCAGCACCCCCCGAGGACAGGGGAATTCACCCCTCCACTTT
TRBD2	15	.	TRBV28	TRBJ2-7	CASSAASGSSYEQYF	TGTGCCAGCAGTGCCGCCAGCGGGAGCTCCTACGAGCAGTACTTC